This T cell receptor (beta chain) was captured in a study of blood T cell repertoires in COVID-19. CDR3 length equals 13 residues. Trimming left V 6 bases short and J 2 bases short, with 8 bases between. Per germline, CDR1 MNHEY and CDR2 SMNVEV (reference sequence). Sequencing used immunoSEQ multiplex PCR; TCRdb keeps in-frame clones, though not all of them. The sample lists 300,000 or so clones; about 88% were seen once. This clone was observed once. Sequenced: PBMCs or T cells enriched from blood (not recorded which). The TCR sequence derives from a woman between 25 and 40 years old who had recovered from COVID-19. V usage is TRBV27 and J usage is TRBJ2-1; D gene uncertain. CDR3 sequence reads: CASRSSPYNEQFF. CDR3 sequence (DNA): TGTGCCAGCAGGAGTTCCCCCTACAATGAGCAGTTCTTC.